The present TCR beta chain was sequenced within a study of blood T cell repertoires in COVID-19. Across the study: Whether acute or convalescent, the COVID-19 samples came from the United States, Italy and Spain. T cells, B-cell-depleted T cells, or PBMCs provided the cDNA or gDNA that served as material.

V was shortened by 4 bases and J by 6 bases, with 7 bases between the two germline ends. The CDR3 extends over 12 amino acids. Germline assignment: CDR1 MDHEN and CDR2 SYDVKM. Per the study methods: Reference gene primers were amplified, and this amplification served to estimate nucleated cell counts. Assay used: immunoSEQ multiplex PCR; TCRdb lists only in-frame clones, some missing. The DNA gave D and trimming, while V, J and clone size come from that table. This table holds around 260,000 clones, more than 80% found once. Sequencing input: peripheral blood. The TCR was taken from a woman aged 25 to 45 with active or convalescent COVID-19. The chain employs TRBV28 and TRBJ2-4; D uncertain. The CDR3 nucleotides read TGTGCCAGCAGTTCAACATTAAACATTCAGTACTTC. As protein: CASSSTLNIQYF. Together with reference TRBV28 and TRBJ2-4, the CDR3 gives the full variable domain: DVKVTQSSRYLVKRTGEKVFLECVQDMDHENMFWYRQDPGLGLRLIYFSYDVKMKEKGDIPEGYSVSREKKERFSLILESASTNQTSMYLCASSSTLNIQYFGAGTRLSVL.